This TCR beta chain was retrieved from a study of CXCR3-negative and CXCR3-positive naive CD8 T cells. Whole-study findings and limits: When CXCR3-positive naive cells were set against CXCR3-negative naive cells, the former had more hydrophobic TRB CDR3s. Diversity proved comparably high across both naive subsets and much lower in memory CD8+ cells. Naive subsets did not differ in surface CD5, and TRB CDR3 properties served to infer TCR strength.

The method, 5' RACE with UMI labels, was used to prepare the TRB cDNA libraries. TCRdb re-called the 5' RACE reads; one entry per CDR3 protein, DNA not given. This repertoire includes about 89,000 distinct CDR3 sequences. Points on this clonotype: What it recognizes is unknown.

The CDR3 spans 14 residues. Germline V gives CDR1 SQVTM, CDR2 ANQGSEA. Sequencing was performed on naive CXCR3+ CD8+ T cells from blood. Subset denoted: CD45RO-CCR7+CD27+CD95- naive CD8+ T cells expressing CXCR3 (TNR3+). This TCR derives from a human donor in good health. Some clones in this sample may be carry-over from other donors' samples. This chain links TRBV29-1 with TRBJ1-2. The CDR3 here is CSVDWQRHNYGYTF.